What follows is one T cell receptor beta chain and its context. Repertoires were generated with immunoSEQ multiplex PCR, while TCRdb's copy carries only in-frame clones and drops some. This repertoire shows about 63,000 clones, around 90% found once; its top ten account for about 5.1%. V shed 0 bases and J shed 1 base, with 20 bases lying between them. This CDR3 has 19 amino acids. Germline V lookup: CDR1 SGHDN, CDR2 FVKESK. The data derive from a study of technical replicates of blood from a few donors. The source material was PBMCs. V and J are TRBV14 and TRBJ2-3, with a tentative D call TRBD1 (6 bases). This sequence originates from a human donor in good health. Some clones in this sample may be carry-over from other donors' samples. The CDR3 spells CASSQDTGQTISGTDTQYF. The CDR3 DNA reads as TGTGCCAGCAGCCAAGATACCGGACAGACAATAAGTGGCACAGATACGCAGTATTTT.